What follows are 8 T cell receptor beta chains derived from one specimen sequenced in a study of T cells in Graves' hyperthyroidism and ophthalmopathy. Researchers took RNA transcripts and amplified the TCR beta CDR3 regions from them. Carried out on the TCR CDR3, a first-round RT-PCR used the HTBI primer set. TCRdb re-called the multiplex PCR reads with MiXCR, one entry per CDR3 protein. The sample carries some 350,000 distinct CDR3 sequences, around a quarter recorded once. Sequencing input: blood. Source of these receptors: a man aged 45-65 years with Graves' hyperthyroidism.

This clonotype came up a few times. The chain is built from TRBV29-1 and TRBJ1-1; D not certain. Trimming took off 4 bases at V and 4 bases at J, with 10 bases between the two ends. The CDR3 covers 12 residues. The V gene's germline CDR1 is SQVTM and CDR2 ANQGSEA. This chain's CDR3 is CSVAEVGTEAFF. The CDR3 DNA reads TGCAGCGTTGCGGAGGTCGGCACTGAAGCTTTCTTT.

This clonotype was picked up many times. The CDR3 DNA reads TGTGCCAGCAGTCCAAGGGACAGGGAAGAGACCCAGTACTTC. Protein: CASSPRDREETQYF. The chain joins TRBV28 to TRBJ2-5; 9 nucleotides match TRBD1. There are 14 residues in the CDR3. V shed 5 bases, J shed 3 bases, and the junction held 4 bases outside the gene matches. CDR1 MDHEN and CDR2 SYDVKM come from the germline V gene.

In its sample, this clonotype was seen a few times. This chain connects TRBV20-1 to TRBJ2-7, with D tentatively TRBD1 or TRBD2 (5 bases each). The V end lost 1 base, the J end lost 4 bases, and 14 bases lay between the germline ends. Per the germline V gene, CDR1 is DFQATT and CDR2 is SNEGSKA (reference sequence). The CDR3 contains 14 residues. The DNA of the CDR3 is TGCAGTGCTAGAGCCGGGACCGTACCTTACGAGCAGTACTTC. Protein sequence: CSARAGTVPYEQYF.

This clonotype was found many times. The V call is TRBV7-8, the J call TRBJ2-1; TRBD2 matches at 7 bases. The CDR3 has 18 amino acids. The V gene end was trimmed by 2 bases and the J gene end by 2 bases; junction bases not matched to a gene: 12. Germline CDR1 and CDR2: SGHVS and FQNEAQ. CDR3 amino acids: CASSLTRGRAVTYNEQFF. CDR3 coding DNA: TGTGCCAGCAGCTTAACTAGAGGGAGGGCCGTGACCTACAATGAGCAGTTCTTC.

This clonotype was found many times. The chain joins TRBV28 to TRBJ2-7; 10 bases are shared with TRBD1. Germline loops: CDR1 MDHEN, CDR2 SYDVKM. This CDR3 is built from 18 residues. The V gene end was trimmed by 3 bases and the J gene end by 4 bases; junction bases not matched to a gene: 15. The CDR3 coding sequence is TGTGCCAGCAGTTTGTATGCCTTAGCGACAGGGGGCGATTACGAGCAGTACTTC. Protein: CASSLYALATGGDYEQYF.

The gene calls are TRBV7-2 and TRBJ2-1, with D possibly called TRBD1 or TRBD2 (5 bases each). The length of the CDR3 is 18 residues. The V gene's germline CDR1 is SGHTA and CDR2 FQGNSA. The ends were cut back, 7 bases at V and 2 bases at J, with 24 bases in the middle. As DNA, the CDR3 is TGTGCCAGCAACTCCGGGACCAGAGACGCTAGCCCCTACAATGAGCAGTTCTTC. Its protein is CASNSGTRDASPYNEQFF.

This clonotype was detected a few times. The chain links TRBV11-2 to TRBJ2-7; TRBD1 agrees at 7 bases. The CDR3 is 14 amino acids. The V segment lost 3 bases and the J segment 0 bases; nucleotides outside the gene matches: 2. Germline V gives CDR1 SGHAT, CDR2 FQNNGV. DNA for the CDR3: TGTGCCAGCAGCTTCGGACAGGACTCCTACGAGCAGTACTTC. Translation: CASSFGQDSYEQYF.

This clonotype was recorded at least ten times. The V call is TRBV29-1, the J call TRBJ2-1; weak D call: TRBD1 (7 bases). This CDR3 has 15 residues. V lost 4 bases and J 1 base, leaving 14 bases between the germline ends. From germline, CDR1 is SQVTM and CDR2 ANQGSEA. CDR3 sequence: CSVGKAGGSYNEQFF. CDR3 nucleotides: TGCAGCGTTGGGAAGGCAGGGGGGTCCTACAATGAGCAGTTCTTC.